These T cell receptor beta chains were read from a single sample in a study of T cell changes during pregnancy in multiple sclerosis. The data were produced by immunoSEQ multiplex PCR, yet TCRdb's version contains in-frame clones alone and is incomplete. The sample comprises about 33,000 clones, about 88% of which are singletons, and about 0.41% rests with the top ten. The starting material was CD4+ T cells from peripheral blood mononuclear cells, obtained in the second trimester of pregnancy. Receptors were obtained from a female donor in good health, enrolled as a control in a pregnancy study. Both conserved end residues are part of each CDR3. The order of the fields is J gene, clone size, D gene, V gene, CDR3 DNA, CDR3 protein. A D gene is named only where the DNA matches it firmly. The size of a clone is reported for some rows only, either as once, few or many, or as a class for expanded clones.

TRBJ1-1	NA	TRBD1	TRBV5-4	TGTGCCAGCAGGGGACAGGGGCAAAACACTGAAGCTTTCTTT	CASRGQGQNTEAFF
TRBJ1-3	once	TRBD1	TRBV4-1	TGCGCCAGCAGTCGGGACAGTGGGGTAGTGTCTGGAAACACCATATATTTT	CASSRDSGVVSGNTIYF
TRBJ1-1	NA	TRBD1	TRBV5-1	TGCGCCAGCAGCTTAAGGGACAGGGGGCTTCCTGGGGATGAAGCTTTCTTT	CASSLRDRGLPGDEAFF
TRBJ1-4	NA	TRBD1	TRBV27	TGTGCCAGCAGTTTAGTTTCTGGGACAGGGAATGAAAAACTGTTTTTT	CASSLVSGTGNEKLFF
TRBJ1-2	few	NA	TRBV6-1	TGTGCCAGCAGTGATATTACTACATATGGCTACACCTTC	CASSDITTYGYTF
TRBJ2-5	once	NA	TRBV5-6	TGTGCCAGCAGTAAGGACAACCAAGAGACCCAGTACTTC	CASSKDNQETQYF
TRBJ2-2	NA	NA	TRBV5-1	TGCGCCTGTCACCGGGGGAACACCGGGGAGCTGTTTTTT	CACHRGNTGELFF
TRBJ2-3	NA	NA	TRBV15	TGTGCCACCAGCTGGGGCCGGACAGATACGCAGTATTTT	CATSWGRTDTQYF
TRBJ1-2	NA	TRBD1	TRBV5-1	TGCGCCAGCAGCCCAGGAGAGGCAGGGGGCTCTGGCTACACCTTC	CASSPGEAGGSGYTF
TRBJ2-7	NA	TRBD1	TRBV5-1	TGCGCCAGCAGCTTGGGGCAGGGGGCCCGCGAGCAGTACTTC	CASSLGQGAREQYF
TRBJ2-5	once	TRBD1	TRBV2	TGTGCCACCGGGCCAGGGGGGACCCAGTACTTC	CATGPGGTQYF
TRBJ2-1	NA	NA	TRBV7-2	TGTGCCAGCAGCTTAGCGGGGACACAAACCTACAATGAGCAGTTCTTC	CASSLAGTQTYNEQFF
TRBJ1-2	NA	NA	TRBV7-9	TGTGCCAGCAGCTTAGAGGCAGGCCCCTATGGCTACACCTTC	CASSLEAGPYGYTF
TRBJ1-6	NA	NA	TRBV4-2	TGTGCCAGCAGCCAAGCAGGGATTACGAATTCACCCCTCCACTTT	CASSQAGITNSPLHF
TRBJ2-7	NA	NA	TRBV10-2	TGCGCCAGCAGTGCGCGGGACTTAGCCTCCTACGAGCAGTACTTC	CASSARDLASYEQYF
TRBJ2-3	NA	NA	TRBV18	TGTGCCAGCTCACCAGGACAGCGAGACACAGATACGCAGTATTTT	CASSPGQRDTDTQYF
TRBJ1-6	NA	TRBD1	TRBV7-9	TGTGCCAGCAGCTCCCGGACAGGGGCCGTGGCTTCACCCCTCCACTTT	CASSSRTGAVASPLHF
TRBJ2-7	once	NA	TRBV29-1	TGCAGAGAACGTTTGGACTATACTTTCTACGAGCAGTACTTC	CRERLDYTFYEQYF
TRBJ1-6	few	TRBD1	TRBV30	TGTGCCTGGAACAGGGGGCTTGATTCACCCCTCCACTTT	CAWNRGLDSPLHF
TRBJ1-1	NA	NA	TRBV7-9	TGTGCCAGCAGCTTAGCGTTGGGCAACTCGGGGGCTTTCTTT	CASSLALGNSGAFF
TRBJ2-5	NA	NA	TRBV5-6	TGTGCCAGCAGCTTGGAGGGGAGGGAGACCCAGTACTTC	CASSLEGRETQYF
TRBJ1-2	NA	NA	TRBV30	TGTGCCTGGAGTGTCTGGCAGGGGTACGGCTACACCTTC	CAWSVWQGYGYTF
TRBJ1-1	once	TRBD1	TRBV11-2	TGTGCCAGCAGCCCCGGGACAGCCTCCCGGGGGACTGAAGCTTTCTTT	CASSPGTASRGTEAFF
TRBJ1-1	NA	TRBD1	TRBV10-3	TGTGCCATTAAAGACAGGGGAGAAACTGAAGCTTTCTTT	CAIKDRGETEAFF